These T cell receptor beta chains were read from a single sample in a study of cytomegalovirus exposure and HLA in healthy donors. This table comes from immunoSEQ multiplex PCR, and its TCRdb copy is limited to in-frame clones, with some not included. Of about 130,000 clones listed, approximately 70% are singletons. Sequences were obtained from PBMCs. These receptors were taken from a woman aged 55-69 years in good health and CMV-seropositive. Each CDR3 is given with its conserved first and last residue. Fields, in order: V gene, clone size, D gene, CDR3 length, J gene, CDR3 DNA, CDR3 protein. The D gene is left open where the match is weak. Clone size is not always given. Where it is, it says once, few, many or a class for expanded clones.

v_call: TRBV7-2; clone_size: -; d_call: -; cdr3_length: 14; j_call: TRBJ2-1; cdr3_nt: TGTGCCAGCAGCTTACTAAGCTCCTACAATGAGCAGTTCTTC; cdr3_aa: CASSLLSSYNEQFF
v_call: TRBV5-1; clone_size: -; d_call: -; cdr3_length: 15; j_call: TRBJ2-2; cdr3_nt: TGCGCCAGCAGCTCTAGAGCTCGCGACACCGGGGAGCTGTTTTTT; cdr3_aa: CASSSRARDTGELFF
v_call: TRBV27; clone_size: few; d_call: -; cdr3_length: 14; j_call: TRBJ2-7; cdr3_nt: TGTGCCAGCAGTTTATCTCTCCAGGCGCGAGAGCAGTACTTC; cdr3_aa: CASSLSLQAREQYF
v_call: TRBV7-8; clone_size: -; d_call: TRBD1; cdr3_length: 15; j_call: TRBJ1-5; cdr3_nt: TGTGCCAGCAGCTTACTAACAGGGGGCCGTCAGCCCCAGCATTTT; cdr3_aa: CASSLLTGGRQPQHF
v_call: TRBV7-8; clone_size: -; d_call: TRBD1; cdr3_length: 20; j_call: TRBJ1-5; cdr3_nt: TGTGCCAGCAGCCCCTCCCGTTCGTCAGGGGGATCTTATAGCAATCAGCCCCAGCATTTT; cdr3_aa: CASSPSRSSGGSYSNQPQHF
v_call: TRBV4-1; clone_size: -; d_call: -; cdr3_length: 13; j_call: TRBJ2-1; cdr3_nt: TGCGCCAGCAGCCAAGATTGGGCGATTGAGCAGTTCTTC; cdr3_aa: CASSQDWAIEQFF
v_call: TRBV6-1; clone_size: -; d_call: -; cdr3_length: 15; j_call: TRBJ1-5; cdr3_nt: TGTGCCAGCAGTGAAGGGGCAGGGAGCAATCAGCCCCAGCATTTT; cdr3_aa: CASSEGAGSNQPQHF
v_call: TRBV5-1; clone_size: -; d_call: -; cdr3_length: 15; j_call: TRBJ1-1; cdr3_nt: TGCGCCAGCAGCTTGCCAGGGCTCATGAACACTGAAGCTTTCTTT; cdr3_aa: CASSLPGLMNTEAFF
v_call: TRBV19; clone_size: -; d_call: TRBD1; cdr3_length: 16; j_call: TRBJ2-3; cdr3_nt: TGTGCCAGTAGTGGGGTGGGACAGGGGATGACAGATACGCAGTATTTT; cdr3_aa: CASSGVGQGMTDTQYF
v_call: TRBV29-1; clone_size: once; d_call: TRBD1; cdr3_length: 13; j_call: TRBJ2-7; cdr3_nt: TGCAGCGTTGCTGGACAGGACCCCTACGAGCAGTACTTC; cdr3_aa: CSVAGQDPYEQYF
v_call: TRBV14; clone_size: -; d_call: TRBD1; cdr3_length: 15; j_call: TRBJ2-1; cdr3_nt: TGTGCCAGCAGCATATTGACAGGGATCTACAATGAGCAGTTCTTC; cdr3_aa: CASSILTGIYNEQFF
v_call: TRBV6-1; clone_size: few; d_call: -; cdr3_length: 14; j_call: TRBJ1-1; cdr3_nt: TGTGCCAGCAGTGTTCTCCAGGTGAGCACTGAAGCTTTCTTT; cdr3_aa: CASSVLQVSTEAFF
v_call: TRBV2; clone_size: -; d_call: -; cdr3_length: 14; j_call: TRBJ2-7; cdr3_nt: TGTGCCAGCAGTGATGAGCCAGGGTCCTACGAGCAGTACTTC; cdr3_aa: CASSDEPGSYEQYF
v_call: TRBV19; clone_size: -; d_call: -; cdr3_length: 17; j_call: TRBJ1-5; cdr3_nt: TGTGCCAGTAGTCTCCAGGGGAGCGTTGGTACGGGGCAGCCCCAGCATTTT; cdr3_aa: CASSLQGSVGTGQPQHF
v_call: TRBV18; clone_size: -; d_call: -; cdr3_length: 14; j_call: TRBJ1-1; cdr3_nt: TGTGCCAGCTCACCGGACAGACTGAACACTGAAGCTTTCTTT; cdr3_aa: CASSPDRLNTEAFF
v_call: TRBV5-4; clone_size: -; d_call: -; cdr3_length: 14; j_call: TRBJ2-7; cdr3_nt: TGTGCCAGCAGCCCGGACTCGTCCTCCTACGAGCAGTACTTC; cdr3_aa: CASSPDSSSYEQYF
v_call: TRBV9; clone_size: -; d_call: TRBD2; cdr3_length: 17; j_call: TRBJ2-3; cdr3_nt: TGTGCCAGCAGCCCCTCCCCTACGGGAGGGCGGGCAGATACGCAGTATTTT; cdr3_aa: CASSPSPTGGRADTQYF
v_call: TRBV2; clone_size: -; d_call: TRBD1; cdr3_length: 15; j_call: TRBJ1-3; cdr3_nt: TGTGCCAGCAGTGAAGCGGACAGGGCTGGAAACACCATATATTTT; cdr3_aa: CASSEADRAGNTIYF
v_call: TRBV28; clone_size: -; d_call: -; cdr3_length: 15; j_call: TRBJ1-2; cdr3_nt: TGTGCCAGCAGTTGGGGAGCGACGGGTAACTATGGCTACACCTTC; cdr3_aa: CASSWGATGNYGYTF
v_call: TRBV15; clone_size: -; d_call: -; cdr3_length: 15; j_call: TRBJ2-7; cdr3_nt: TGTGCCACCAGCAGAGAAGCCGGGGGTCCCTACGAGCAGTACTTC; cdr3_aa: CATSREAGGPYEQYF
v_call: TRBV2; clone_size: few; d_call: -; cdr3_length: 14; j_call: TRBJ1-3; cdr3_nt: TGTGCCAGCAGTTCCCTAACGACTGGAAACACCATATATTTT; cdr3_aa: CASSSLTTGNTIYF
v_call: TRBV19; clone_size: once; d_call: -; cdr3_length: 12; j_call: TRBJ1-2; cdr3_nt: TGTGCCAGTAGTATAGAACAGAGTGGCTACACCTTC; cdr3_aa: CASSIEQSGYTF
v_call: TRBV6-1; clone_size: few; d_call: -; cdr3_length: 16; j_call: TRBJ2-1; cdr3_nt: TGTGCCAGCAGTGAACCCGGGGGGCGTCTTGACAATGAGCAGTTCTTC; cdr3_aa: CASSEPGGRLDNEQFF
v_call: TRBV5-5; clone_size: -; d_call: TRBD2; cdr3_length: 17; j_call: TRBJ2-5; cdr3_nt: TGTGCCAGCAGCTTGGCCCCTTTGCTAGCGGGAACGGAGACCCAGTACTTC; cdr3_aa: CASSLAPLLAGTETQYF
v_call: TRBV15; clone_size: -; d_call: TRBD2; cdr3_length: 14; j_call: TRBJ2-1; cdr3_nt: TGTGCCACCAGCAGAGATTCGGGGGGGTATGAGCAGTTCTTC; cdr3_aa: CATSRDSGGYEQFF
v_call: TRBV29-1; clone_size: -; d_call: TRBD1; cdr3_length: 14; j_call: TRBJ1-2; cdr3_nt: TGCAGCGTTGAGAAAGGGACAGGGGGCTATGGCTACACCTTC; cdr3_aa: CSVEKGTGGYGYTF
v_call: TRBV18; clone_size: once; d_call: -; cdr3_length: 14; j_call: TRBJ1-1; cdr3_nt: TGTGCCAGCTCACCACTCCTCGTGAACACTGAAGCTTTCTTT; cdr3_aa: CASSPLLVNTEAFF
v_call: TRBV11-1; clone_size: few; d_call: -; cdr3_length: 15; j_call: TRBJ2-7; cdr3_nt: TGTGCCAGCAGCTTTACACGGGGTGAGTCCTACGAGCAGTACTTC; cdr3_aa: CASSFTRGESYEQYF
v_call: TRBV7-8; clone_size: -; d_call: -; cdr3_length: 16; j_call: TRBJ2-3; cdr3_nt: TGTGCCAGCAGCTTAACAGCTAGCGAACGTTCAGATACGCAGTATTTT; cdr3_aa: CASSLTASERSDTQYF
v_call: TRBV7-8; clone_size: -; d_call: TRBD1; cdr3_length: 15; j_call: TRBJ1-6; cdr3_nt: TGTGCCAGCAGCTTAGGACAGGGGTATAATTCACCCCTCCACTTT; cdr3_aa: CASSLGQGYNSPLHF
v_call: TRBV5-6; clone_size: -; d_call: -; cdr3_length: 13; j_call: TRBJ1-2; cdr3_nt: TGTGCCAGCAGCTTGAGGCAGGGTGACGGCTACACCTTC; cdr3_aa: CASSLRQGDGYTF
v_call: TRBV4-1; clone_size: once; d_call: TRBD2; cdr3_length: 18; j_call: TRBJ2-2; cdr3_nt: TGCGCCAGCAGCCAACGGACTAGCGGGGACACAAGGGGCGGGGAGCTGTTTTTT; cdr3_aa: CASSQRTSGDTRGGELFF
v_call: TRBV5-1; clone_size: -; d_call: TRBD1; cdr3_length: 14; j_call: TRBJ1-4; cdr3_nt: TGCGCCAGCAGCGGGACAGGGAGGGGTGAAAAACTGTTTTTT; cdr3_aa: CASSGTGRGEKLFF
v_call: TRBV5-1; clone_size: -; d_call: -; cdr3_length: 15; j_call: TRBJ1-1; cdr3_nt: TGCGCCAGCAGCTTCGACGAGGGGGTGAACACTGAAGCTTTCTTT; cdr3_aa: CASSFDEGVNTEAFF
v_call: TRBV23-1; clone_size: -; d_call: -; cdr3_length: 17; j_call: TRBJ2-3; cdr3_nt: TGCGCCAGCAGTCATGGAATTCCGGGCGAAGGGGGAGATACGCAGTATTTT; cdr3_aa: CASSHGIPGEGGDTQYF
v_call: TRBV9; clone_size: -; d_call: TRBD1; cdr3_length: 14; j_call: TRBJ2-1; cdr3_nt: TGTGCCAGCAGCGGCGGGACAGGGACGAATGAGCAGTTCTTC; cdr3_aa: CASSGGTGTNEQFF
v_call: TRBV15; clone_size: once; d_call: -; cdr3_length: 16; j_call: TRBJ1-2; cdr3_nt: TGTGCCACCAGCAGAGACTCCGCATACCGAGGGTCGGGCTACACCTTC; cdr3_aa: CATSRDSAYRGSGYTF
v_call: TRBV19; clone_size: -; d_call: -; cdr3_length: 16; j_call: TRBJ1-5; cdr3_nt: TGTGCCAGTACCACTTCGTCAGCGGGTAGCAATCAGCCCCAGCATTTT; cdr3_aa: CASTTSSAGSNQPQHF
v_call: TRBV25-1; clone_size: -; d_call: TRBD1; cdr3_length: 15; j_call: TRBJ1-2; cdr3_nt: TGTGCCAGCAGTGAAGCGGGACAGCTAAACTATGGCTACACCTTC; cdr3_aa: CASSEAGQLNYGYTF
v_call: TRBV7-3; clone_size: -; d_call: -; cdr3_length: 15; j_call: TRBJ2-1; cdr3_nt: TGTGCCAGCAGCTTAGGCCGGGGTTCCTACAATGAGCAGTTCTTC; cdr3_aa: CASSLGRGSYNEQFF
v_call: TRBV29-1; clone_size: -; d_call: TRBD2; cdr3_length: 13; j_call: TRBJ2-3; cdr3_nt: TGCAGCGTTGACAGCGGGAATACAGATACGCAGTATTTT; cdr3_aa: CSVDSGNTDTQYF
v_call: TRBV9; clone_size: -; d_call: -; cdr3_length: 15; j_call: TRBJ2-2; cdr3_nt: TGTGCCAGCAGCGTATCGGGGGAGCCCACCGGGGAGCTGTTTTTT; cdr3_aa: CASSVSGEPTGELFF
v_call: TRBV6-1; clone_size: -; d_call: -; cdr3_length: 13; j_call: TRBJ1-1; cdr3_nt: TGTGCCAGCATGGGGGGGGTTGGGTTGAAAGGTTTCTTT; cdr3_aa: CASMGGVGLKGFF
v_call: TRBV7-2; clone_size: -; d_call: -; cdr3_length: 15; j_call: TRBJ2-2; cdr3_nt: TGTGCCAGCAGTCAAGATAGCACGAGTGGCGGGGAGCTGTTTTTT; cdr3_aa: CASSQDSTSGGELFF
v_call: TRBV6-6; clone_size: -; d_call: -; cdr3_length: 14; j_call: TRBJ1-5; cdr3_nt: TGTGCCAGCAGTTACTCGAACAGTTTTCAGCCCCAGCATTTT; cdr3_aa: CASSYSNSFQPQHF
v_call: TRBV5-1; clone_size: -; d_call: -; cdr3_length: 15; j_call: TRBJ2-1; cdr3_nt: TGCGCCAGCGCCAGGGACGTCGGCGGGGCCAATGAGCAGTTCTTC; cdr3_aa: CASARDVGGANEQFF
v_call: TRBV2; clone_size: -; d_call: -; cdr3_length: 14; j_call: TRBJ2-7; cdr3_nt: TGTGCCACCCAAAGCCGGGACACAGCCTACGAGCAGTACTTC; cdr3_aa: CATQSRDTAYEQYF
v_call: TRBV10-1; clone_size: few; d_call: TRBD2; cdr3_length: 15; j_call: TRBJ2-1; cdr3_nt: TGCGCCAGCAGCCTAGGGACTAGCGCCTACAATGAGCAGTTCTTC; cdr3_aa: CASSLGTSAYNEQFF
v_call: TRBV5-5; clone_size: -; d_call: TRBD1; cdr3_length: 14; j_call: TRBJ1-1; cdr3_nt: TGTGCCAGCAGTTGGGACAGCATGAACACTGAAGCTTTCTTT; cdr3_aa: CASSWDSMNTEAFF
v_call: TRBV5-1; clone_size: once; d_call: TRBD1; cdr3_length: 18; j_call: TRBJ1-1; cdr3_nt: TGCGCCAGCAGCTTGGGTCTGAGAGCCGGGACAGGCGCCTATGAAGCTTTCTTT; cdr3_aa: CASSLGLRAGTGAYEAFF
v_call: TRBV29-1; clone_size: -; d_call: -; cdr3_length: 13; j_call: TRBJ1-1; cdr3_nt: TGCAGCGTTGCGCTCAGGGTTGACACTGAAGCTTTCTTT; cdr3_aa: CSVALRVDTEAFF